This record covers a single T cell receptor beta chain. The antigen it binds to is not known. The data originate from a study of CXCR3-negative and CXCR3-positive naive CD8 T cells (dated by TCRdb to about 2019). For the wider study: Some 150 million TRB reads were obtained in total, roughly 1.5 +/- 0.3 million reads per library. The diversity and physicochemical repertoire analyses included eleven to twelve donors pooled from two independent experiments. TRBV-TRBJ cluster analysis included naive subsets from several donors and memory cells from 3 donors. What the authors observed across the whole study: Within the same donor, TRBV-TRBJ usage looked similar between naive CXCR3-negative and CXCR3-positive cells, but memory cells had distinct patterns. Because CXCR3 expression was partially decreased after cryopreservation, freshly isolated PBMCs were used for most assays. Because surface CD5, which has been linked to self-reactivity in mice, was comparable between naive subsets, TCR interaction strength was also inferred from TRB CDR3 physicochemical properties. Compared with CXCR3-negative naive cells, CXCR3-positive naive cells had TRB CDR3s with higher hydrophobicity (lower Kidera factor 4), lower energy, and higher strength and volume indices. Comparably high repertoire diversity was found in both naive subsets, whereas much lower repertoire diversity was found in memory CD8+ T cells.

Sequencer: NextSeq 550. The Human TCR Profiling Kit (MiLaboratory) was used to prepare UMI-labeled 5' RACE TRB cDNA libraries. The full amount of extracted RNA was used for cDNA synthesis, and the full amount of resulting cDNA was used for PCR amplification. Libraries were prepared in parallel with an identical number of PCR cycles. The paper's data handling went like this. MIGEC and MiXCR extracted about 53,000 +/- 10,000 unique UMI-labeled TRB cDNA molecules per library, requiring at least two reads per UMI. On average, each library contained about 40,000 +/- 10,000 functional in-frame TRB CDR3 nucleotide clonotypes without stop codons. Diversity metrics, including normalized Shannon-Wiener and Chao1, were computed in VDJtools after downsampling to 5000 UMI-labeled TRB molecules per sample. For the central five CDR3 residues, VDJtools calculated physicochemical properties weighted by clonotype size, namely interaction energy, strength, volume and Kidera factor 4. TCRdb reprocessed the reads, reporting each CDR3 protein sequence once and no DNA. The V and J calls here are based on TCRdb, not the publication. The table for this sample shows over 100,000 distinct CDR3 sequences. The top ten clonotypes cover about 0.34% of the sample.

For each CD8+ T cell subset, flow sorting was done in triplicate, and 300,000 or so cells per subset went directly into RLT lysis buffer. To keep memory contaminants out, a stringent definition of naive CD8+ T cells was applied: CD45RO-CCR7+CD27+CD95-. Peripheral blood mononuclear cells were isolated from buffy coats using standard density gradient centrifugation. Naive CXCR3-negative and CXCR3-positive CD8+ T cells were flow-sorted using a FACSAria III. Total RNA was extracted from sorted cells using an RNeasy Mini Kit. Including the terminal cysteine and phenylalanine, the CDR3 comprises 11 residues. The record lacks a DNA sequence. Sequences LGHNA (CDR1) and YSLEER (CDR2) are obtained from the germline V gene.

The V gene is TRBV4-3 and the J gene is TRBJ1-2. The sequencing sample was made of naive CXCR3+ CD8+ T cells from blood. Taken with the paper, the label for cell subset or site translates to: CD45RO-CCR7+CD27+CD95- naive CD8+ T cells expressing CXCR3 (TNR3+). The sequence was obtained from a human donor in good health. Some clones in this sample may be carry-over from other donors' samples. The CDR3 sequence is CASSQGLSYTF.